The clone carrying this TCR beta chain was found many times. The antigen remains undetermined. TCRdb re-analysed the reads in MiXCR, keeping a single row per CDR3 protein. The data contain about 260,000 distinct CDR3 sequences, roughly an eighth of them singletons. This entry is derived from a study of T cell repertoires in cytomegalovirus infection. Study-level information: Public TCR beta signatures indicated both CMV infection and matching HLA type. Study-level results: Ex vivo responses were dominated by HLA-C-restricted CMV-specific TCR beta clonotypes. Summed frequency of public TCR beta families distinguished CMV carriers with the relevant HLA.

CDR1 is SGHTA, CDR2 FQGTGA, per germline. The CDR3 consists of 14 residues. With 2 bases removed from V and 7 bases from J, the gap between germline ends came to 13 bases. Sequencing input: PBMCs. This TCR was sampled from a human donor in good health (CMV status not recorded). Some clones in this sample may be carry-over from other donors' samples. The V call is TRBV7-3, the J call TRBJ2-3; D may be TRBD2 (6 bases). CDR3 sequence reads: CASSLQGGRNTQYF. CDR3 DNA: TGTGCCAGCAGCTTACAAGGAGGGAGAAATACGCAGTATTTT.